The 30 T cell receptor beta chains below were found in one sample sequenced in a study of control samples from healthy donors and cancer patients. Sequenced by immunoSEQ multiplex PCR; TCRdb stores in-frame clones only, minus some. The sample comprises 100,000 to 150,000 clones, 87% of which are singletons, and around 8.7% rests with the top ten. The sequenced sample consisted of blood. The receptors come from a middle-aged man in good health.

This chain uses TRBV18 with TRBJ1-1; D ambiguous. This CDR3 spans 14 amino acids. Germline CDR1 is KGHSH and CDR2 is LQKENI. V lost 3 bases, J lost 1 base, and 9 bases lay in between. The CDR3 loop is CASSPGRKNTEAFF. For the CDR3, the DNA is TGTGCCAGCTCACCCGGCCGGAAGAACACTGAAGCTTTCTTT. Full variable domain (missing parts from reference TRBV18 and TRBJ1-1): NAGVMQNPRHLVRRRGQEARLRCSPMKGHSHVYWYRQLPEEGLKFMVYLQKENIIDESGMPKERFSAEFPKEGPSILRIQQVVRGDSAAYFCASSPGRKNTEAFFGQGTRLTVV.

V is TRBV29-1 and J is TRBJ2-4, with D possibly matching TRBD2 (6 bases). Germline V gene sequence: CDR1 SQVTM, CDR2 ANQGSEA. V was shortened by 4 bases and J by 0 bases, with 13 bases between the two germline ends. CDR3 length: 15 amino acids. The CDR3 bases are TGCAGCGTTGGAGTCGAGGGACTAGCCAAAAACATTCAGTACTTC. Its protein product is CSVGVEGLAKNIQYF. The complete variable domain, with remaining parts taken from reference TRBV29-1 and TRBJ2-4, reads SAVISQKPSRDICQRGTSLTIQCQVDSQVTMMFWYRQQPGQSLTLIATANQGSEATYESGFVIDKFPISRPNLTFSTLTVSNMSPEDSSIYLCSVGVEGLAKNIQYFGAGTRLSVL.

V and J are TRBV15 and TRBJ1-6; 8 nucleotides agree with TRBD1. This CDR3 comprises 16 residues. Trimming cost V 1 base and J 4 bases; bases outside gene matches: 3. Germline V gene lookup returns CDR1 LNHNV and CDR2 YYDKDF (reference sequence). The CDR3 DNA is TGTGCCACCAGCAGAGCAGGGGGCCGATATAATTCACCCCTCCACTTT. Protein product: CATSRAGGRYNSPLHF.

The chain couples TRBV30 to TRBJ2-7; 9 bases map to TRBD2. The CDR3 runs 18 residues. The junction had 13 bases not matched to a gene; V was cut back by 1 base and J by 0 bases. Germline assignment: CDR1 GTSNPN and CDR2 SVGIG (reference sequence). The CDR3 spells CAWSGPRGVAGASYEQYF. The CDR3 bases are TGTGCCTGGAGTGGCCCCCGGGGAGTAGCGGGGGCCTCCTACGAGCAGTACTTC.

The J gene is TRBJ1-1, the V gene TRBV5-1; D ambiguous. This CDR3 has 13 residues. Germline V gene data show CDR1 as SGHRS and CDR2 as YFSETQ. V dropped 3 bases and J dropped 1 base, with 7 bases sitting between them. CDR3 coding DNA: TGCGCCAGCAGCTCAGTGGGGAACACTGAAGCTTTCTTT. Residues: CASSSVGNTEAFF.

CDR3 protein: CASGTGTGFNTIYF. CDR3 nucleotides: TGTGCCAGCGGAACCGGGACAGGGTTTAACACCATATATTTT. The chain links TRBV6-5 to TRBJ1-3; 9 bases are a match to TRBD1. CDR3 length: 14 amino acids. V shed 8 bases, J shed 7 bases, and the junction held 9 bases outside the gene matches. CDR1 is MNHEY and CDR2 is SVGAGI in the germline V gene.

The gene calls are TRBV18 and TRBJ1-1; the match to TRBD1 covers 9 bases. Germline V CDR1 and CDR2: KGHSH, LQKENI. The CDR3 sequence is 14 residues long. Losses at the gene ends were 4 bases for V and 10 bases for J; bases not matched to a gene: 10. The CDR3 DNA reads as TGTGCCAGCTCACAACAGGGGGCGGGGGAACGAGCTTTCTTT. It encodes CASSQQGAGERAFF. Variable domain in full (rest from reference TRBV18 and TRBJ1-1): NAGVMQNPRHLVRRRGQEARLRCSPMKGHSHVYWYRQLPEEGLKFMVYLQKENIIDESGMPKERFSAEFPKEGPSILRIQQVVRGDSAAYFCASSQQGAGERAFFGQGTRLTVV.

The V call is TRBV29-1, the J call TRBJ1-1; 9 bases fit TRBD1. The CDR3 spans 13 residues. Unmatched junction bases numbered 14, after V lost 6 bases and J lost 12 bases. Looked up from germline, CDR1 is SQVTM and CDR2 is ANQGSEA. The CDR3 DNA reads as TGCAGCGTCGGAGGCTTCAGGGACAGGGTTTCTTTCTTT. Translated, it gives CSVGGFRDRVSFF.

The chain is built from TRBV3-1 (or the pseudogene TRBV3-2) and TRBJ2-7, with no clear D. V lost 3 bases, J lost 0 bases, and 3 bases lay in between. The CDR3 covers 12 residues. Germline V gene sequence: CDR1 LGHDT, CDR2 YNNKEL (reference sequence). The CDR3 region is CASSHLSYEQYF. The CDR3, as DNA: TGTGCCAGCAGCCACCTCTCCTACGAGCAGTACTTC.

The chain combines TRBV2 with TRBJ1-4; the match to TRBD1 covers 7 bases. This CDR3 is built from 14 residues. The trim removed 5 bases at V and 4 bases at J, leaving 4 bases unmatched. Looked up from germline, CDR1 is SNHLY and CDR2 is FYNNEI. The CDR3 coding sequence is TGTGCCAGCAGTCGACAGGGAAGTAATGAAAAACTGTTTTTT. Translated, it gives CASSRQGSNEKLFF. Drawing the rest from reference TRBV2 and TRBJ1-4, the complete variable domain is EPEVTQTPSHQVTQMGQEVILRCVPISNHLYFYWYRQILGQKVEFLVSFYNNEISEKSEIFDDQFSVERPDGSNFTLKIRSTKLEDSAMYFCASSRQGSNEKLFFGSGTQLSVL.

This chain uses TRBV24-1 with TRBJ2-5, with D hard to call. The CDR3 loop spans 12 amino acids. Germline-derived CDR1 and CDR2 are KGHDR and SFDVKD. V shed 4 bases and J shed 9 bases, with 11 bases lying between them. The CDR3 sequence: CATSDSGTAQYF. Here the CDR3 DNA reads TGTGCCACCAGTGACTCTGGAACAGCCCAGTACTTC.

The J gene is TRBJ1-3, the V gene TRBV7-2; 8 positions match TRBD1. Germline-derived CDR1 and CDR2 are SGHTA and FQGNSA. After removal of 5 bases from V and 4 bases from J, the junction contained 7 bases not matched to a gene. This CDR3 contains 15 residues. CDR3: CASSKDRATGNTIYF. CDR3 sequence (DNA): TGTGCCAGCAGCAAGGACAGGGCGACGGGAAACACCATATATTTT.

This chain connects TRBV19 to TRBJ2-2; D is unresolved. The germline CDR1 and CDR2 sequences are LNHDA and SQIVND (reference sequence). The germline V and J ends were trimmed by 4 bases and 2 bases, with 17 bases remaining between them. The CDR3 runs 17 residues. The CDR3 spells CASSNPLGSYNTGELFF. DNA of the CDR3: TGTGCCAGTAGTAACCCCCTCGGCAGCTACAACACCGGGGAGCTGTTTTTT.

This chain uses TRBV7-9 with TRBJ2-5; maybe TRBD1 (8 bases). The CDR3 length is 14 residues. Germline V lookup: CDR1 SEHNR, CDR2 FQNEAQ (reference sequence). The V end was cut by 5 bases, the J end by 1 base, with 11 bases between. CDR3 amino acids: CASSHRGGQETQYF. CDR3 bases: TGTGCCAGCAGCCACAGGGGGGGCCAAGAGACCCAGTACTTC.

This chain uses TRBV19 with TRBJ2-1; either TRBD1 or TRBD2 may fit D (5 bases each). The V gene's germline CDR1 is LNHDA and CDR2 SQIVND (reference sequence). The CDR3 is made up of 12 amino acids. The V gene lost 6 bases and the J gene lost 12 bases, with 15 bases spanning the gap. The CDR3 coding sequence is TGTGCCAGTAGCCCTGGGGGTATTGGGCAGTTCTTC. Translated, it gives CASSPGGIGQFF.

This clone turned up a few times. The chain employs TRBV28 and TRBJ1-2, with 8 bases that match TRBD1. The CDR3 loop spans 17 amino acids. Germline assignment: CDR1 MDHEN and CDR2 SYDVKM. Trimming took 5 bases from V and 2 from J; bases not matched to a gene: 13. Here the CDR3 DNA reads TGTGCCAGCAGTATCCCAACCTCCGGGACAGGCAACTATGGCTACACCTTC. Translation: CASSIPTSGTGNYGYTF.

The chain recombines TRBV7-9 with TRBJ2-1, with 9 bases aligning to TRBD2. The CDR3 is 16 amino acids. V trimming: 4 bases; J trimming: 5 bases; junction bases outside the gene matches: 9. CDR1 and CDR2 from the germline V gene are SEHNR and FQNEAQ (reference sequence). CDR3 DNA sequence: TGTGCCAGCAGCTCAAGACATAGCGGGGGAAACAATGAGCAGTTCTTC. Its translation is CASSSRHSGGNNEQFF. Filled out from reference TRBV7-9 and TRBJ2-1, the complete variable domain reads DTGVSQNPRHKITKRGQNVTFRCDPISEHNRLYWYRQTLGQGPEFLTYFQNEAQLEKSRLLSDRFSAERPKGSFSTLEIQRTEQGDSAMYLCASSSRHSGGNNEQFFGPGTRLTVL.

The CDR3 coding sequence is TGTGCCAGCAGCCAGACTAGCCGGGGACGGTCCCAGTACTTC. Its protein is CASSQTSRGRSQYF. The chain carries TRBV6-5 and TRBJ2-5, with 7 bases that match TRBD2. V shed 6 bases and J 9 bases; nucleotides not matched to a gene: 13. The V gene's germline CDR1 is MNHEY and CDR2 SVGAGI. This CDR3 spans 14 amino acids.

This rearrangement joins TRBV6-4 to TRBJ2-3, with 11 nucleotides matching TRBD2. V was pared by 10 bases and J by 4 bases, with 10 bases of the junction left unmatched. This CDR3 region has 15 residues. CDR1 is MRHNA, CDR2 SNTAGT, per germline. In nucleotides, the CDR3 is TGTGCCACTTCCCGACTAGCGGGGACAGCAGATACGCAGTATTTT. Translating gives CATSRLAGTADTQYF.

The chain couples TRBV25-1 to TRBJ2-2; the match to TRBD1 covers 9 bases. J lost 3 bases, V lost 6 bases, and 2 bases had no gene match. CDR3 length: 14 residues. CDR1 is MGHDK, CDR2 SYGVNS, per germline. The CDR3 loop is CASRQGADTGELFF. Here the CDR3 DNA reads TGTGCCAGCAGACAGGGGGCAGACACCGGGGAGCTGTTTTTT.

V usage is TRBV6-6 and J usage is TRBJ1-2; 7 positions match TRBD1. V lost 5 bases and J lost 5; bases outside the gene matches: 5. The germline V gene has CDR1 MNHNY and CDR2 SVGAGI (reference sequence). The CDR3 loop spans 13 amino acids. CDR3 residues: CASSLTGRYGYTF. In DNA, the CDR3 is TGTGCCAGCAGTCTGACAGGGAGATATGGCTACACCTTC.

The V and J genes are TRBV15 and TRBJ1-2, with TRBD1 identical over 7 bases. The CDR3 is 17 residues long. J gave up 5 bases and V 0 bases, and 12 bases lay outside the gene matches. Germline V lookup: CDR1 LNHNV, CDR2 YYDKDF (reference sequence). For the CDR3, the DNA is TGTGCCACCAGCAGAGATCCCAACAGGGGAACTTTATATGGCTACACCTTC. Protein sequence: CATSRDPNRGTLYGYTF.

In regard to this clone: The same CDR3 arises from other DNA sequences in this sample as well. The V gene is TRBV7-9, the J gene TRBJ1-5, with unresolved D. CDR1 and CDR2 from the germline V gene are SEHNR and FQNEAQ (reference sequence). Trimming stripped 4 bases from V and 0 bases from J, with 13 bases between. There are 16 residues in the CDR3. The CDR3 sequence is CASSSGVPYSNQPQHF. The CDR3 DNA reads as TGTGCCAGCAGCTCCGGGGTCCCGTATAGCAATCAGCCCCAGCATTTT.

The gene calls are TRBV2 and TRBJ2-3; 8 nucleotides line up with TRBD2. V was pared by 6 bases and J by 6 bases, with 8 bases of the junction left unmatched. CDR3 size: 14 residues. Germline V lookup: CDR1 SNHLY, CDR2 FYNNEI. The CDR3 DNA is TGTGCCAGCAGCGGACTAGCTTCTCTGGATACGCAGTATTTT. Translating gives CASSGLASLDTQYF.

The chain employs TRBV9 and TRBJ1-3; 7 bases fit TRBD1. The junction had 10 bases not matched to a gene; V was cut back by 3 bases and J by 4 bases. Germline assignment: CDR1 SGDLS and CDR2 YYNGEE. This CDR3 region has 16 residues. The CDR3 nucleotides read TGTGCCAGCAGCGCCTACACAGGGGCGGGGGGAAACACCATATATTTT. It is translated as CASSAYTGAGGNTIYF.

This clone was counted a single time. This chain uses TRBV4-1 with TRBJ2-1; a possible D gene is TRBD1 (6 bases). The CDR3 loop spans 16 amino acids. The germline gives CDR1 MGHRA, CDR2 YSYEKL. V was trimmed by 4 bases and J by 0 bases, leaving 13 bases between them. CDR3 region: CASSPGVSSSYNEQFF. The CDR3 DNA reads as TGCGCCAGCAGCCCAGGGGTCTCAAGCTCCTACAATGAGCAGTTCTTC.

The chain combines TRBV7-9 with TRBJ1-1; the D is unclear. Germline CDR1 and CDR2: SEHNR and FQNEAQ (reference sequence). The CDR3 is 14 residues long. Trimming pared 3 bases from V and 5 bases from J, leaving 13 bases between. This CDR3 is CASSFAGEKTEAFF. The CDR3 DNA reads as TGTGCCAGCAGCTTTGCAGGTGAGAAAACTGAAGCTTTCTTT.

This clone has just one count. The chain employs TRBV4-2 and TRBJ1-6; TRBD1 matches 7 bases. CDR3 length: 17 amino acids. V shed 2 bases and J 10 bases; nucleotides not matched to a gene: 14. Per the germline V gene, CDR1 is LGHNA and CDR2 is YNFKEQ. The chain's CDR3 is CASSQYVAGGSNSPLHF. The CDR3 nucleotides read TGTGCCAGCAGCCAATACGTGGCAGGGGGATCTAACTCACCCCTCCACTTT.

The chain has TRBV25-1 and TRBJ2-7; D possibly matches TRBD1 or TRBD2 (5 bases each). V lost 4 bases, J lost 0 bases, and 19 bases lay in between. This CDR3 has 17 amino acids. Germline-derived CDR1 and CDR2 are MGHDK and SYGVNS. Written as DNA, the CDR3 is TGTGCCAGCAGTGGAACCCAGTTAAGTGGGGGCTCCTACGAGCAGTACTTC. This encodes CASSGTQLSGGSYEQYF.

The chain employs TRBV11-3 and TRBJ2-7; D uncertain. Deletions cut 1 base from V and 5 bases from J, with 3 bases between. CDR1 is SGHNT and CDR2 is YENEEA in the germline V gene. This CDR3 comprises 11 residues. Written as DNA, the CDR3 is TGTGCCAGCAGCTTAGCCCACGAGCAGTACTTC. This codes for CASSLAHEQYF.